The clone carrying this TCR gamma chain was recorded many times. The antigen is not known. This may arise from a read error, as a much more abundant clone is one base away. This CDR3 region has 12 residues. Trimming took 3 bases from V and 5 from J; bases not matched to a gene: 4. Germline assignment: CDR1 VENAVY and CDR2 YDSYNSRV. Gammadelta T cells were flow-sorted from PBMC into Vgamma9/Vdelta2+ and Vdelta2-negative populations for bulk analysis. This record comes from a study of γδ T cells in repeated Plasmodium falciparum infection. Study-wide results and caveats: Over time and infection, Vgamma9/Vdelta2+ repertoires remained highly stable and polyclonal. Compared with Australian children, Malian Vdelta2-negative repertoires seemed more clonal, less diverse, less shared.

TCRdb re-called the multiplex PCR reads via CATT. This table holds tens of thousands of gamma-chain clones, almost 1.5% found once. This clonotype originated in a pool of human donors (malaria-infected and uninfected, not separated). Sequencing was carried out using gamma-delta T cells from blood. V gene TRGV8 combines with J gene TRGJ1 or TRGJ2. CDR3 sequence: CATWDRHYKKLF. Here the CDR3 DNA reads TGTGCCACCTGGGATCGTCATTATAAGAAACTCTTT.